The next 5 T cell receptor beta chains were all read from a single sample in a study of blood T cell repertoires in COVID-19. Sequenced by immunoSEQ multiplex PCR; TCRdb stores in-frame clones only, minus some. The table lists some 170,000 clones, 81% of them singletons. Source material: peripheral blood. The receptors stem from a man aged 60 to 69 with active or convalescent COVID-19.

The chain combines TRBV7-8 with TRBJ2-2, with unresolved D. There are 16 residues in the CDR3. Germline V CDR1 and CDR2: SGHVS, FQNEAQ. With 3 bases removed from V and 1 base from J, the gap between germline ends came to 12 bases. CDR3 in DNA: TGTGCCAGCAGCTTTTTACAACAGAGGAACACCGGGGAGCTGTTTTTT. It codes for CASSFLQQRNTGELFF.

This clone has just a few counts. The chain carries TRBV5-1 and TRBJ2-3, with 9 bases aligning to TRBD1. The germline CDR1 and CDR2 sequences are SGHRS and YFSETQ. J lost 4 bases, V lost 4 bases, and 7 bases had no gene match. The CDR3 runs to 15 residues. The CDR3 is CASSPGQGQADTQYF. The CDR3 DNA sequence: TGCGCCAGCAGCCCTGGACAGGGGCAAGCAGATACGCAGTATTTT.

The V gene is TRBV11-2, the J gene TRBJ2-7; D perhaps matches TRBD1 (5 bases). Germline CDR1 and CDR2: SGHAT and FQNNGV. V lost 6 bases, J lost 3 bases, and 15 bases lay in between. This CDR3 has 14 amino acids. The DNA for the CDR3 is TGTGCCAGCAGTTCTTCAGACAGATACTACGAGCAGTACTTC. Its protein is CASSSSDRYYEQYF.

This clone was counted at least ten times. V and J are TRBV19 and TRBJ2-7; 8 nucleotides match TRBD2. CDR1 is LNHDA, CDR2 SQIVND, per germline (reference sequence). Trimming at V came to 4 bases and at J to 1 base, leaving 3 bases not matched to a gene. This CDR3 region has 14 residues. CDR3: CASSTERESYEQYF. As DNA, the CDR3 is TGTGCCAGTAGTACGGAGCGGGAGTCCTACGAGCAGTACTTC. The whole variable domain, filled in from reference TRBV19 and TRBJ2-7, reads DGGITQSPKYLFRKEGQNVTLSCEQNLNHDAMYWYRQDPGQGLRLIYYSQIVNDFQKGDIAEGYSVSREKKESFPLTVTSAQKNPTAFYLCASSTERESYEQYFGPGTRLTVT.

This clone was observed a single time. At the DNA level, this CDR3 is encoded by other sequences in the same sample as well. The CDR3 here is CASSQGGGGNQPQHF. DNA of the CDR3: TGTGCCAGCAGCCAAGGAGGGGGTGGCAATCAGCCCCAGCATTTT. This chain joins TRBV3-1 (or the pseudogene TRBV3-2) and TRBJ1-5, with a possible D match to TRBD1 (6 bases). The CDR3 spans 15 residues. CDR1 and CDR2 (germline): LGHDT, YNNKEL (reference sequence). V lost 1 base and J lost 2, with 9 bases in between.